These 7 T cell receptor beta chains were sequenced from one sample in a study of blood T cell repertoires in COVID-19 (dated by TCRdb to about 2020). The library came from the immunoSEQ multiplex PCR assay. The clones in this table, taken by TCRdb from immuneACCESS, are in-frame only. Not every clone is retained; where verified, under half of the shortfall comes from an unresolved V gene, and the cause of the rest is unknown. The sample table shows approximately 240,000 clones, and over 90% are seen once. Of the sample, around 0.86% is held by the ten largest clones. The sequenced sample was peripheral blood. These receptors were obtained from a man younger than 40 with COVID-19, enrolled during active disease.

The gene calls are TRBV18 and TRBJ2-5, with 10 bases fitting TRBD1. Germline-derived CDR1 and CDR2 are KGHSH and LQKENI. The junction had 5 bases not matched to a gene; V was cut back by 6 bases and J by 4 bases. The CDR3 is made up of 14 amino acids. CDR3 loop: CASSPGTGAETQYF. CDR3 bases: TGTGCCAGCTCTCCCGGGACAGGGGCAGAGACCCAGTACTTC.

This clone was detected only a few times. The chain employs TRBV11-2 and TRBJ2-1; 9 bases match TRBD2. The germline CDR1 and CDR2 sequences are SGHAT and FQNNGV. The V segment lost 1 base and the J segment 7 bases; nucleotides outside the gene matches: 11. This CDR3 comprises 17 residues. The CDR3 loop reads CASSLGSTAGGRNEQFF. DNA of the CDR3: TGTGCCAGCAGCTTAGGGTCCACAGCGGGGGGTCGTAATGAGCAGTTCTTC.

This chain links TRBV9 with TRBJ2-1; TRBD2 matches at 8 bases. CDR1 is SGDLS and CDR2 is YYNGEE in the germline V gene. The CDR3 is 18 amino acids. The V gene end was trimmed by 0 bases and the J gene end by 0 bases; junction bases not matched to a gene: 8. The DNA for the CDR3 is TGTGCCAGCAGCGTAGGTGGCGGGGGGTCTGTCTCCTACAATGAGCAGTTCTTC. This sequence encodes CASSVGGGGSVSYNEQFF.

The V call is TRBV5-1, the J call TRBJ1-3; 10 bases are shared with TRBD1. Looked up from germline, CDR1 is SGHRS and CDR2 is YFSETQ. The CDR3 has 15 amino acids. V was clipped by 4 bases and J by 7 bases; unmatched bases: 8. CDR3 bases: TGCGCCAGCAGCGGTGGGACAGGGGTCGGCAACACCATATATTTT. It translates to CASSGGTGVGNTIYF.

The V and J genes are TRBV6-1 and TRBJ1-6, with 10 bases matching TRBD1. V shed 4 bases and J 3 bases; nucleotides not matched to a gene: 6. This CDR3 has 17 residues. CDR1 MNHNS and CDR2 SASEGT come from the germline V gene. The CDR3: CASSGDRGLDYNSPLHF. The DNA for the CDR3 is TGTGCCAGCAGTGGCGACAGGGGGCTGGACTATAATTCACCCCTCCACTTT.

The rearrangement links TRBV15 to TRBJ2-3; D gene uncertain. CDR3 length: 16 residues. Germline CDR1 and CDR2: LNHNV and YYDKDF (reference sequence). V shed 2 bases and J shed 0 bases, with 12 bases lying between them. In DNA form, the CDR3 reads TGTGCCACCAGCAGACCAGGTCAATCTAGCACAGATACGCAGTATTTT. Residues: CATSRPGQSSTDTQYF.

This chain connects TRBV14 to TRBJ2-3; 13 nucleotides agree with TRBD2. V was pared by 2 bases and J by 6 bases, with 5 bases of the junction left unmatched. The germline V gene encodes CDR1 SGHDN and CDR2 FVKESK. CDR3 length: 16 residues. CDR3 protein: CASSQRTSGGADTQYF. CDR3 DNA sequence: TGTGCCAGCAGCCAACGGACTAGCGGGGGAGCGGATACGCAGTATTTT.